This TCR beta chain was recorded in a study of shared clonotypes between healthy human individuals. Trimming took 1 base from V and 9 from J, leaving 10 bases between them. Germline CDR1 reads MNHNS; CDR2 reads SASEGT. The CDR3 is made up of 13 amino acids. CD8 cells classed as naive were CD45RO-negative and positively selected for CCR7, excluding terminally differentiated effector memory CD45RA+ cells. HIV-negative, healthy adults without recent acute infections or vaccinations were the donors. Clones were sequenced by immunoSEQ multiplex PCR, and TCRdb holds only the in-frame ones, with some missing. Of over 2,000,000 clones listed, around 93% are singletons.

This chain connects TRBV6-1 to TRBJ2-1; the D gene is possibly TRBD1 (5 bases). The sample was naive CD8+ T cells from PBMCs. The receptor was isolated from a man in his late teens or twenties in good health. Some clones in this sample may be carry-over from other donors' samples. CDR3 DNA: TGTGCCAGCAGTGAAGTTGGGGCGATTGAGCAGTTCTTC. It codes for CASSEVGAIEQFF.